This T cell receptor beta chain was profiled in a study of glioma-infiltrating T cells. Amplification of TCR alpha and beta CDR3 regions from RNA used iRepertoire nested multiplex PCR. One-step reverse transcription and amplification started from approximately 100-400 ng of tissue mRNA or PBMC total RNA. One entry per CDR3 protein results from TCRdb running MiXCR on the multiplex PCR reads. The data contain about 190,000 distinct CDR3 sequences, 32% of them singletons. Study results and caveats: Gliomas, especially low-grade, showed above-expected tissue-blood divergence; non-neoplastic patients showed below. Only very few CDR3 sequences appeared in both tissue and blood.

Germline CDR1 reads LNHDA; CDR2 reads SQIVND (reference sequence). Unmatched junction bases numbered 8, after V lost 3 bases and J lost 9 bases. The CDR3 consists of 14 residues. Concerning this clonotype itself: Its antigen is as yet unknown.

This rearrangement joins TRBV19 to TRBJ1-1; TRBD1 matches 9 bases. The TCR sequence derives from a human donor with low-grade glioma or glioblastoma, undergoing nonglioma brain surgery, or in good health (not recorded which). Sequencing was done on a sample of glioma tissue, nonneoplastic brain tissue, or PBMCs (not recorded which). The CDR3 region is CASSISRDRAQAFF. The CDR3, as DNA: TGTGCCAGTAGTATTAGCCGGGACAGGGCGCAAGCTTTCTTT.